This T cell receptor beta chain derives from a study of T cells expressing NK-cell markers. As for the study in general: Seven of the eight sequenced donors were classified as HCMV-seropositive, and one was classified as seronegative.

A word on this clonotype: Its antigen is as yet unknown.

TCRdb re-called the 5' RACE reads and catalogs CDR3 proteins one per entry, DNA excluded. Its table lists about 370,000 distinct CDR3 sequences. The study, taken as a whole, reports: For about 6 donors, the dominant NKG2C+ clonotypes made up roughly 1.0-8% of their CD8+ T cells.

The CDR3 sequence is 11 residues long. CDR1 is DFQATT and CDR2 is SNEGSKA in the germline V gene (reference sequence). The chain is built from TRBV20-1 and TRBJ1-2. Sequencing used blood T cells: a sorted CD56 or NKG2C T cell subset, CD4+ or CD8+ T cells, or bulk PBMC T cells (not recorded which). The receptor's source is a woman aged 45-59 years in good health. The CDR3 reads CSGEDNYGYTF.